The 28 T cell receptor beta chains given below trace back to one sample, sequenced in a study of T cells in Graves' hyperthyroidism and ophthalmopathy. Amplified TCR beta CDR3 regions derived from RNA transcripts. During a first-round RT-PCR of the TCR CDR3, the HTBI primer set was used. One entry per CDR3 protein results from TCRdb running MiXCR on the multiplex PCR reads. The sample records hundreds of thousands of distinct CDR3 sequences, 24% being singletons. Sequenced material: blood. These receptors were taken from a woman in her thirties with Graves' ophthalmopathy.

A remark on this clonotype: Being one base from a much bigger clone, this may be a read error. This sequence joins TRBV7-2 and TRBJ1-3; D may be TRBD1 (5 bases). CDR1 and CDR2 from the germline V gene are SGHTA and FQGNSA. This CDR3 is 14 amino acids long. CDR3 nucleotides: TGTGCCAGCAGCTTAGGGGGCGGTGGAAACGCCATATATTTT. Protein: CASSLGGGGNAIYF.

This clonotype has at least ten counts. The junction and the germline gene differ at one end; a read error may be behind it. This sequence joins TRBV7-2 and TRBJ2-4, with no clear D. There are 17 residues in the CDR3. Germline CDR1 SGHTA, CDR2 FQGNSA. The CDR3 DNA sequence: TGTGCCAGCAGCTTATCTCCTAATACAAGAGCCCAAAACATTCAGTACTTC. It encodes CASSLSPNTRAQNIQYF.

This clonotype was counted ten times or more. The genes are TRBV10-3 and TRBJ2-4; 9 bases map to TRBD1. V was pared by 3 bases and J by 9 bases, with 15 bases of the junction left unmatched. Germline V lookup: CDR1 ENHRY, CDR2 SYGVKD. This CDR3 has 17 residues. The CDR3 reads CAISDLISRQGGSIQYF. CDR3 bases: TGTGCCATCAGTGATTTAATTTCGCGACAGGGGGGGAGCATTCAGTACTTC.

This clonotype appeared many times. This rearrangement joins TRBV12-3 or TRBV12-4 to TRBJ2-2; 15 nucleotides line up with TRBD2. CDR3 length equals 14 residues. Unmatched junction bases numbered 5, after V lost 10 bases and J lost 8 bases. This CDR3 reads CATGLAGGPGELFF. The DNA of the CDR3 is TGTGCCACCGGACTAGCGGGGGGGCCTGGGGAGCTGTTTTTT.

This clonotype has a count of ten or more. The CDR3 loop is CASSSQGATETQYF. The CDR3, as DNA: TGTGCCAGCAGCTCACAGGGGGCAACGGAGACCCAGTACTTC. The rearrangement joins TRBV7-2 to TRBJ2-5; 9 positions match TRBD1. J lost 5 bases, V lost 4 bases, and 5 bases had no gene match. This CDR3 is 14 amino acids long. Germline CDR1 SGHTA, CDR2 FQGNSA.

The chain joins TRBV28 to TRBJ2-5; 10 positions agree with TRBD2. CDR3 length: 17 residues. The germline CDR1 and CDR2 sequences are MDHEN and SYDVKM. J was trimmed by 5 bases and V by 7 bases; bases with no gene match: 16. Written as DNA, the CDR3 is TGTGCCAGCAAGGGGCTAGCGGGAGAAGGGAGGGAGGAGACCCAGTACTTC. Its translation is CASKGLAGEGREETQYF.

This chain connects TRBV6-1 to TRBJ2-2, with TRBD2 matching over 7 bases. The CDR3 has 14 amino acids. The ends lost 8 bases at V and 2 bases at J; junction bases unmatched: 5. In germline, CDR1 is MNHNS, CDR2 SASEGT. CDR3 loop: CASGGRANTGELFF. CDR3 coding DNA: TGTGCCAGCGGGGGGAGGGCCAACACCGGGGAGCTGTTTTTT.

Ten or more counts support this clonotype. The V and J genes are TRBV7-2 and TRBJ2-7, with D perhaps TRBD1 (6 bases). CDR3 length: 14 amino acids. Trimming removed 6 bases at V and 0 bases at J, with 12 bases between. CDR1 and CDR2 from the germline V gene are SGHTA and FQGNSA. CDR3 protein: CASSDRDNSYEQYF. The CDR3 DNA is TGTGCCAGCAGTGACCGGGACAACTCCTACGAGCAGTACTTC.

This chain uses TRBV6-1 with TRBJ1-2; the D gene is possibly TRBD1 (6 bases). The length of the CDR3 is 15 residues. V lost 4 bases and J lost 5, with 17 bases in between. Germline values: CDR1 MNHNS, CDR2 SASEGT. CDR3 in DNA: TGTGCCAGCAGTGCCGGACAGCCGCTAAGATATGGCTACACCTTC. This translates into CASSAGQPLRYGYTF.

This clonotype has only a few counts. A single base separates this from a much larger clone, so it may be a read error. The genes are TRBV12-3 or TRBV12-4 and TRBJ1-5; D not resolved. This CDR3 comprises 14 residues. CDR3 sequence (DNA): TGTGCCAGCAGTCAAGATTATAGCAGTCAGCCCCAGCATTTT. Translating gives CASSQDYSSQPQHF.

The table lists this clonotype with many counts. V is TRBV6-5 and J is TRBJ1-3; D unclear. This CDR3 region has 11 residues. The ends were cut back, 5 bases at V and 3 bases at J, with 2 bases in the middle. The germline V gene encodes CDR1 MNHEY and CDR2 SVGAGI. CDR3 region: CASSHGNTIYF. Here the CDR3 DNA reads TGTGCCAGCAGTCATGGAAACACCATATATTTT.

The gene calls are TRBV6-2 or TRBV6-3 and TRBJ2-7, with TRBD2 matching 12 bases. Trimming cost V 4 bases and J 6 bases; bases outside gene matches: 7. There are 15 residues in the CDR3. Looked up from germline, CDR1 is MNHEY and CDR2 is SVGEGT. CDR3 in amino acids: CASSFRLAGEGEQYF. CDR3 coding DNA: TGTGCCAGCAGTTTCCGACTAGCGGGGGAAGGCGAGCAGTACTTC.

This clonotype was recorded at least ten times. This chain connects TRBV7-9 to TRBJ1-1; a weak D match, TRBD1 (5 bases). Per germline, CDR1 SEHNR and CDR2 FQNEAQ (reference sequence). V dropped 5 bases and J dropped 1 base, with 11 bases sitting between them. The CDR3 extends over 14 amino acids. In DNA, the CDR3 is TGTGCCAGCAGCCGGGACGGGGAGAACACTGAAGCTTTCTTT. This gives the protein CASSRDGENTEAFF.

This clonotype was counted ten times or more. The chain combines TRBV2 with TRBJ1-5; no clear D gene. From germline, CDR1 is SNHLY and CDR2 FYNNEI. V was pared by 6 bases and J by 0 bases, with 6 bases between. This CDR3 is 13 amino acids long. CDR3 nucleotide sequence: TGTGCCAGCAGGGAGGTTAGCAATCAGCCCCAGCATTTT. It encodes CASREVSNQPQHF.

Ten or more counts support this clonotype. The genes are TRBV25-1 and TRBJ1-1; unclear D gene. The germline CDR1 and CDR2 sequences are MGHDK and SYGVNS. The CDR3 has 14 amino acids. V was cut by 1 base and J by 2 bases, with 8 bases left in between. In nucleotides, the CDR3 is TGTGCCAGCAGTGAATTTACGGTTAACACTGAAGCTTTCTTT. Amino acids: CASSEFTVNTEAFF.

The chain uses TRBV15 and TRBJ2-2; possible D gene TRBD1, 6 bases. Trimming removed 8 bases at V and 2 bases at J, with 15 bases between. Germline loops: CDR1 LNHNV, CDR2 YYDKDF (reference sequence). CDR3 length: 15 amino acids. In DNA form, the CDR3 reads TGTGCCACCGCACCCGGGACACCTAACACCGGGGAGCTGTTTTTT. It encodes CATAPGTPNTGELFF.

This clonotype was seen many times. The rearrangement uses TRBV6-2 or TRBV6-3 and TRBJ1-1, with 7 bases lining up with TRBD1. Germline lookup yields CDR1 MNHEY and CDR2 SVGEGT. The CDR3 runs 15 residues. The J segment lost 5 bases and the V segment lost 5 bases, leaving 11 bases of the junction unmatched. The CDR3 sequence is CASSGPLDRRTEAFF. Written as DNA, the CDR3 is TGTGCCAGCAGTGGCCCTCTGGACAGGCGAACTGAAGCTTTCTTT.

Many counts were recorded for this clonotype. CDR3 DNA sequence: TGCAGTGCGGAGCGGGACAGGGAAGGGCGTAGGTACGAGCAGTACTTC. Translating gives CSAERDREGRRYEQYF. The chain links TRBV20-1 to TRBJ2-7; TRBD1 aligns across 9 bases. Germline V gene sequence: CDR1 DFQATT, CDR2 SNEGSKA (reference sequence). The CDR3 sequence is 16 residues long. Trimming removed 6 bases from V and 4 bases from J; junction bases left unmatched: 16.

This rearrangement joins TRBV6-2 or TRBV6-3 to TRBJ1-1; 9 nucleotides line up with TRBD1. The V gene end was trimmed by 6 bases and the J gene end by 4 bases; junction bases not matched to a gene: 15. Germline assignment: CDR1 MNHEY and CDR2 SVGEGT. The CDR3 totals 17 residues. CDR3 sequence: CASSKTRDRVEATEAFF. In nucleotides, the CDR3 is TGTGCCAGCAGCAAAACCCGGGACAGGGTAGAGGCCACTGAAGCTTTCTTT.

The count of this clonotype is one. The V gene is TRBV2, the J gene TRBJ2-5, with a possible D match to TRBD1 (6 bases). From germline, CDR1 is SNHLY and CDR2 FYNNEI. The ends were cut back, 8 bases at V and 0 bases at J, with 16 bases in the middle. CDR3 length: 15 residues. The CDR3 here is CASRRTAWYQETQYF. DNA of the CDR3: TGTGCCAGCCGAAGGACAGCTTGGTACCAAGAGACCCAGTACTTC.

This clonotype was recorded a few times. CDR3 bases: TGTGCCACCCTCGGGCGAGCAAGGGAGACCCAGTACTTC. This translates into CATLGRARETQYF. The chain recombines TRBV6-2 or TRBV6-3 with TRBJ2-5, with D unresolved. CDR1 and CDR2 (germline): MNHEY, SVGEGT. The CDR3 loop spans 13 amino acids. V lost 10 bases, J lost 5 bases, and 17 bases lay in between.

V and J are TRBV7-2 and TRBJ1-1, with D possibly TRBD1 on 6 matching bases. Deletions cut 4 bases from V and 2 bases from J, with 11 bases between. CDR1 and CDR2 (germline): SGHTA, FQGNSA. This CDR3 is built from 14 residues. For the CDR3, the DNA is TGTGCCAGCAGCTCGGGGGCGGTAAACACTGAAGCTTTCTTT. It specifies CASSSGAVNTEAFF.

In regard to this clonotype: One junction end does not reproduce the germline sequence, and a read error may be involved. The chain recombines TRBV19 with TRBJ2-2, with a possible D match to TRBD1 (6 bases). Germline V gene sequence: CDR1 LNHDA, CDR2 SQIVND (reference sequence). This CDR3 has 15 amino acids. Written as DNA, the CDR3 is TGTGCCAGTAGTATCACGTGGCTGGGGGCCGGGGATCTGTTTTTT. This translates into CASSITWLGAGDLFF.

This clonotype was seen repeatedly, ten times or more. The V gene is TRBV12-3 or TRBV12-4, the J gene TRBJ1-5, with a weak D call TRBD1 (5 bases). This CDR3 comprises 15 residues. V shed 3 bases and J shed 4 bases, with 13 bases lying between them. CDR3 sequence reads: CASSFSRGLNQPQHF. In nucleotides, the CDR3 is TGTGCCAGCAGTTTTTCGAGGGGTCTGAATCAGCCCCAGCATTTT.

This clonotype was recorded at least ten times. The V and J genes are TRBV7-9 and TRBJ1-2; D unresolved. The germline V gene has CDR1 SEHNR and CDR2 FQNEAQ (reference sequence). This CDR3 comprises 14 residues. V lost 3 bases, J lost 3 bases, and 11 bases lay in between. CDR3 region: CASSFGAGDYGYTF. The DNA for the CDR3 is TGTGCCAGCAGCTTCGGTGCAGGCGACTATGGCTACACCTTC.

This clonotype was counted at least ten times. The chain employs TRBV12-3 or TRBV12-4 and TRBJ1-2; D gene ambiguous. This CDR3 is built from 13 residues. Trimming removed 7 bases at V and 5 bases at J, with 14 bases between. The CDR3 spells CASMVAGRYGYTF. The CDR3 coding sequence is TGTGCCAGCATGGTGGCAGGTCGTTATGGCTACACCTTC.

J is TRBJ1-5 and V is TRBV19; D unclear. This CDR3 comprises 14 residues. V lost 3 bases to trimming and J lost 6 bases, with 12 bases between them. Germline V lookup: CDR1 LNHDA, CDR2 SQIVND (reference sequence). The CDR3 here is CASSIGPSGQPQHF. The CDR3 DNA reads TGTGCCAGTAGTATTGGACCCTCGGGTCAGCCCCAGCATTTT.

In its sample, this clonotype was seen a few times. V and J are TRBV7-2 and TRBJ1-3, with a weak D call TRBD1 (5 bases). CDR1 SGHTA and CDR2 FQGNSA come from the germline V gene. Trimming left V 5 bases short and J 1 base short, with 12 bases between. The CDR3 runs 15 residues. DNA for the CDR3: TGTGCCAGCAGCCCAAGACAGTTATCTGGAAACACCATATATTTT. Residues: CASSPRQLSGNTIYF.